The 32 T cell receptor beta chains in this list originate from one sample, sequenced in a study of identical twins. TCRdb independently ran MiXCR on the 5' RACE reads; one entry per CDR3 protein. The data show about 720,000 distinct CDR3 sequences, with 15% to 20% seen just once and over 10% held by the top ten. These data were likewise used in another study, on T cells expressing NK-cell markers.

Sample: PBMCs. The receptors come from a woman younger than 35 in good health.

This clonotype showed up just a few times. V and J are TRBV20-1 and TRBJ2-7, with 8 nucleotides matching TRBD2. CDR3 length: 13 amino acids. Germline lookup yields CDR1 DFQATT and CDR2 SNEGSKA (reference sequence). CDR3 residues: CRGSGTRAYEQYF. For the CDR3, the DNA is TGCAGGGGTTCCGGGACTAGAGCTTACGAGCAGTACTTC.

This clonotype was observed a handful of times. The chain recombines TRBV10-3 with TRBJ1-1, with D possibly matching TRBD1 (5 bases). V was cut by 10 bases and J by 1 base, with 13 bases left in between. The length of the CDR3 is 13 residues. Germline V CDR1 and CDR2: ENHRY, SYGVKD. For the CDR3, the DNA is TGTGCCACAAGAAACGACAGGAACACTGAAGCTTTCTTT. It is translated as CATRNDRNTEAFF.

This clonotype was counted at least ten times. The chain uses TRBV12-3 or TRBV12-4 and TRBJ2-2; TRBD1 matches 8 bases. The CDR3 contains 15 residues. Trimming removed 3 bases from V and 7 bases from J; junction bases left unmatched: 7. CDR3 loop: CASSLPRGLGGELFF. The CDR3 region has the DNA TGTGCCAGCAGTTTGCCCAGGGGGCTAGGCGGGGAGCTGTTTTTT.

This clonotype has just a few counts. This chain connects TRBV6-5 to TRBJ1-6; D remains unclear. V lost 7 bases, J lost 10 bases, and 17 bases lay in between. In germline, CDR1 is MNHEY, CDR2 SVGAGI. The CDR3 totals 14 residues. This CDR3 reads CASKLEQISSPLHF. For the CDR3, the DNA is TGTGCCAGCAAGTTGGAACAGATATCCTCACCCCTCCACTTT.

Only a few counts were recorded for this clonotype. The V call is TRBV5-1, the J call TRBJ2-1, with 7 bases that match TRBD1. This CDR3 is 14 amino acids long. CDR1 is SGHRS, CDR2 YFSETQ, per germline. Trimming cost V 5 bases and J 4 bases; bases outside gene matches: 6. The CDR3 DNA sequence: TGCGCCAGCAGTCCGGGACAGAGATACAATGAGCAGTTCTTC. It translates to CASSPGQRYNEQFF. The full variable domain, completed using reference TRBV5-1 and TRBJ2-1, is KAGVTQTPRYLIKTRGQQVTLSCSPISGHRSVSWYQQTPGQGLQFLFEYFSETQRNKGNFPGRFSGRQFSNSRSEMNVSTLELGDSALYLCASSPGQRYNEQFFGPGTRLTVL.

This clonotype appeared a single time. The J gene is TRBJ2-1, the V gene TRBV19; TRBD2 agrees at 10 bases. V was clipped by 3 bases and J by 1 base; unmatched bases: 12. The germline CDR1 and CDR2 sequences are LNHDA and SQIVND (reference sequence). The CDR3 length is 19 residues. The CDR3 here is CASSIDSGRPLESYNEQFF. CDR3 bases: TGTGCCAGTAGTATTGATAGCGGGAGGCCTCTGGAATCCTACAATGAGCAGTTCTTC.

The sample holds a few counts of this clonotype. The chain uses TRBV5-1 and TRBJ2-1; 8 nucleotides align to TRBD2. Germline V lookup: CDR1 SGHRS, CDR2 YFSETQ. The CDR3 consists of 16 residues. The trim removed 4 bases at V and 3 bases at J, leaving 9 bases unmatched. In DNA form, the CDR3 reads TGCGCCAGCAGCAGGAAGCTAGCGGGCCTCTACAATGAGCAGTTCTTC. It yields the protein CASSRKLAGLYNEQFF.

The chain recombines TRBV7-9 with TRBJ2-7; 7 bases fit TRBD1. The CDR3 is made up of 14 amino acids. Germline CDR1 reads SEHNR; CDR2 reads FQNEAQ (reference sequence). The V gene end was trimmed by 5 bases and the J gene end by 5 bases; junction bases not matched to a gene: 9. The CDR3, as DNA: TGTGCCAGCAGCGATTCGGACAGGATACACGAGCAGTACTTC. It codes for CASSDSDRIHEQYF. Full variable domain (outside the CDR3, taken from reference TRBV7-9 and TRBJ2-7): DTGVSQNPRHKITKRGQNVTFRCDPISEHNRLYWYRQTLGQGPEFLTYFQNEAQLEKSRLLSDRFSAERPKGSFSTLEIQRTEQGDSAMYLCASSDSDRIHEQYFGPGTRLTVT.

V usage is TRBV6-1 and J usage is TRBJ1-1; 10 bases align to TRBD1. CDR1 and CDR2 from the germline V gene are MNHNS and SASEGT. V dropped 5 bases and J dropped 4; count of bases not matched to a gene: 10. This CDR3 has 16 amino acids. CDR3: CASSPWTGGKVTEAFF. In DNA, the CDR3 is TGTGCCAGCAGTCCCTGGACAGGGGGAAAGGTCACTGAAGCTTTCTTT.

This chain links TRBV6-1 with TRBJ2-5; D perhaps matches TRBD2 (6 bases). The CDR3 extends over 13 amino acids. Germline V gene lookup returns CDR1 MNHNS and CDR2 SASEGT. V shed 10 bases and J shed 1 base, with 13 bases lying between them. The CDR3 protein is CATRGTVQETQYF. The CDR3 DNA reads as TGTGCCACCCGCGGGACTGTCCAAGAGACCCAGTACTTC.

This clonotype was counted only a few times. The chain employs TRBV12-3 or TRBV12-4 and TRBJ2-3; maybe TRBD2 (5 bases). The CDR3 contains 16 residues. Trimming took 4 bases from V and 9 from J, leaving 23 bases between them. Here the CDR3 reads CASSSVSGGPEGTQYF. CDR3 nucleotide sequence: TGTGCCAGCAGTTCTGTCAGCGGAGGCCCCGAAGGAACGCAGTATTTT.

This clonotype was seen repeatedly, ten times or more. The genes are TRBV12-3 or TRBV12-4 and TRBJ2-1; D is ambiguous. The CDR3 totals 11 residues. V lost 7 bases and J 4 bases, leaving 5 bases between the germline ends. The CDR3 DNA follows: TGTGCCAGCACCTCGTACAATGAGCAGTTCTTC. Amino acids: CASTSYNEQFF.

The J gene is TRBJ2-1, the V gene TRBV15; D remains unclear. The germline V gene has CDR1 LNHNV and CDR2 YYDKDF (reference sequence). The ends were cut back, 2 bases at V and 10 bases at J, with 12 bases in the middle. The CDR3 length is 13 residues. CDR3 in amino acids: CATSRRPGREQFF. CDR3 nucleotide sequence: TGTGCCACCAGCAGACGACCGGGTCGGGAGCAGTTCTTC.

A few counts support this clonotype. CDR3 region: CASSRLAGGSGEQYF. The CDR3 nucleotides are TGTGCCAGCAGTAGACTAGCGGGAGGGTCCGGCGAGCAGTACTTC. The chain combines TRBV7-9 with TRBJ2-7; 14 positions agree with TRBD2. The CDR3 is 15 amino acids. Germline CDR1 and CDR2: SEHNR and FQNEAQ (reference sequence). The J segment lost 6 bases and the V segment lost 6 bases, leaving 7 bases of the junction unmatched.

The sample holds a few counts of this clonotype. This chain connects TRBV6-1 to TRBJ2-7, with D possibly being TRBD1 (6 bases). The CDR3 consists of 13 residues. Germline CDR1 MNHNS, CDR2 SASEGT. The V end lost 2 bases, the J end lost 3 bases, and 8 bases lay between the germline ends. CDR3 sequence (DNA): TGTGCCAGCAGTGAAAAACAGGGCTACGAGCAGTACTTC. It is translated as CASSEKQGYEQYF.

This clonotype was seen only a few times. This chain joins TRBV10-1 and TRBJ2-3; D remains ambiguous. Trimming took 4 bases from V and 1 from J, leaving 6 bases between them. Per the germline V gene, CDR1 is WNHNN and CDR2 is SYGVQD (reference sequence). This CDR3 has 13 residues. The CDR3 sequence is CASSGRRTDTQYF. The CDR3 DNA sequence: TGCGCCAGCAGTGGGCGACGCACAGATACGCAGTATTTT.

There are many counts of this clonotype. The CDR3, as DNA: TGTGCCAGCTCCGGACAGGCGAACACTGAAGCTTTCTTT. Translating it yields CASSGQANTEAFF. This chain uses TRBV4-2 with TRBJ1-1; 7 nucleotides agree with TRBD1. The CDR3 is 13 residues long. The V segment lost 8 bases and the J segment 1 base; nucleotides outside the gene matches: 4. CDR1 and CDR2 (germline): LGHNA, YNFKEQ.

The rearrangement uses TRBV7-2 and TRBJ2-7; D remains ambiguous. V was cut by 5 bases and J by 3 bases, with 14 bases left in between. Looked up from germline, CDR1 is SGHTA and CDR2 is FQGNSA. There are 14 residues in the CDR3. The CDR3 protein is CASSVGRAIYEQYF. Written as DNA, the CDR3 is TGTGCCAGCAGCGTCGGACGGGCAATCTACGAGCAGTACTTC.

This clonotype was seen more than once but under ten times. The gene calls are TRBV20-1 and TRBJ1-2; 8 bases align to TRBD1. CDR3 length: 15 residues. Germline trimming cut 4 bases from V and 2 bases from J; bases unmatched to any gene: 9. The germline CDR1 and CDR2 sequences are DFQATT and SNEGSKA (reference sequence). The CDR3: CSATSIRTGNYGYTF. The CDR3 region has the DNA TGCAGTGCTACCTCTATTAGGACAGGGAACTATGGCTACACCTTC.

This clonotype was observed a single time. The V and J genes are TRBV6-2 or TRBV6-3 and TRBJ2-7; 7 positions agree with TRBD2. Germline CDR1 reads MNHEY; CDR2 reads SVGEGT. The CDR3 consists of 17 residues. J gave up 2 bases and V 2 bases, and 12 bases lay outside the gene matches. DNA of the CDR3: TGTGCCAGCAGTTACCCCCTTGGCAGCGGGGTAACCTACGAGCAGTACTTC. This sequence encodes CASSYPLGSGVTYEQYF.

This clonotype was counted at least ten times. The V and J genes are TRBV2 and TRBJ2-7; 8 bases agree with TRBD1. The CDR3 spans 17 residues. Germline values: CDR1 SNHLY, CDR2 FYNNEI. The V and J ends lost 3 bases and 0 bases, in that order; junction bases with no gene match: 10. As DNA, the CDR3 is TGTGCCAGCAGTGATCTTTTATGGACAGGGAGCTCCTACGAGCAGTACTTC. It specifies CASSDLLWTGSSYEQYF.

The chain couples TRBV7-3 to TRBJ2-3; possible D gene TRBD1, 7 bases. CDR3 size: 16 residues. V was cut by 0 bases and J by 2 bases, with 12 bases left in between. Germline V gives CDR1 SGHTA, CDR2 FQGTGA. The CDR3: CASSLTQGGSTDTQYF. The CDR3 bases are TGTGCCAGCAGCTTAACCCAGGGGGGTTCCACAGATACGCAGTATTTT.

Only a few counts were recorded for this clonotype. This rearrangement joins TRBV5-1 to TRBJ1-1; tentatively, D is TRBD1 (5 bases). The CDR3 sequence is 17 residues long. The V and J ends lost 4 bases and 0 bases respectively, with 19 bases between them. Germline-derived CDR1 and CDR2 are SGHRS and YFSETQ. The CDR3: CASSPYFRTGLNTEAFF. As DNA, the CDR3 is TGCGCCAGCAGCCCTTATTTCCGAACAGGACTGAACACTGAAGCTTTCTTT.

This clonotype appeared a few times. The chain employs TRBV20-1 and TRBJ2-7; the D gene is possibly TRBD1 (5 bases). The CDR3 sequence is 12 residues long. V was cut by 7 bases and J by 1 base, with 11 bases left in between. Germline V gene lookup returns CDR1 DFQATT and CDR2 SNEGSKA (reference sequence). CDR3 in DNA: TGCAGTGTACAGACAGTGTCCTACGAGCAGTACTTC. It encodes CSVQTVSYEQYF.

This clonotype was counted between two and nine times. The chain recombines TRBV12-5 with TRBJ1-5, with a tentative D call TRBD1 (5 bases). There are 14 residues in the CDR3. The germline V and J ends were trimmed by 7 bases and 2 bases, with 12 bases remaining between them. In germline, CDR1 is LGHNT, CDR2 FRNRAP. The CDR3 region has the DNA TGTGCTAGTGTGCAGGGAGGAGGCAATCAGCCCCAGCATTTT. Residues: CASVQGGGNQPQHF.

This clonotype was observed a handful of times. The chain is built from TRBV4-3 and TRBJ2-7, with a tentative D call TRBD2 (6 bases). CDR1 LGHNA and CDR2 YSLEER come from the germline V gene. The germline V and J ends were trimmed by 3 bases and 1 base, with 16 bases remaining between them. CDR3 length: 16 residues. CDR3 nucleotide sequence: TGCGCCAGCAGCCAGGTGGGGCAGGGAGGTTCCTACGAGCAGTACTTC. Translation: CASSQVGQGGSYEQYF.

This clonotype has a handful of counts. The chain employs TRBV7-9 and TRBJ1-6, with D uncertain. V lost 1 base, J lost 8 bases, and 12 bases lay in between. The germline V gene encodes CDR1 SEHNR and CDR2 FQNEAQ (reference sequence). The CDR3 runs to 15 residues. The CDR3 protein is CASSLGGNGDSPLHF. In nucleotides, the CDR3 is TGTGCCAGCAGCTTAGGAGGGAACGGAGATTCACCCCTCCACTTT.

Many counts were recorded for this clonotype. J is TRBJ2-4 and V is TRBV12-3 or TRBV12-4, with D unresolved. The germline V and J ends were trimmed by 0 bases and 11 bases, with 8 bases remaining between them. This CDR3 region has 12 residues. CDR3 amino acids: CASSLAKVVQYF. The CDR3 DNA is TGTGCCAGCAGTTTAGCTAAGGTGGTTCAGTACTTC.

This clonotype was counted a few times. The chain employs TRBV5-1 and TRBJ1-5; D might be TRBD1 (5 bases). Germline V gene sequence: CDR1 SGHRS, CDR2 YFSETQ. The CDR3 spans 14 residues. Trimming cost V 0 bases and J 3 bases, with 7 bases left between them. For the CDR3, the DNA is TGCGCCAGCAGCTTGGGACAGATCAATCAGCCCCAGCATTTT. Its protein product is CASSLGQINQPQHF. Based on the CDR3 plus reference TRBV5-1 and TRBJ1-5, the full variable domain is KAGVTQTPRYLIKTRGQQVTLSCSPISGHRSVSWYQQTPGQGLQFLFEYFSETQRNKGNFPGRFSGRQFSNSRSEMNVSTLELGDSALYLCASSLGQINQPQHFGDGTRLSIL.

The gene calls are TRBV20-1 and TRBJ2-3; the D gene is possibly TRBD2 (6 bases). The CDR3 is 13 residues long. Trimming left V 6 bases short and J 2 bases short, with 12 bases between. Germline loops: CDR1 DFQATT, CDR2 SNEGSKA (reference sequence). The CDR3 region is CSAVGGPTDTQYF. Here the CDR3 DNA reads TGCAGTGCCGTCGGGGGACCCACAGATACGCAGTATTTT.

CDR3 bases: TGTGCCAGCAGTTACTCGAGGAGGGGGGGGAACACTGAAGCTTTCTTT. It codes for CASSYSRRGGNTEAFF. The gene calls are TRBV6-5 and TRBJ1-1; D possibly corresponds to TRBD1 (6 bases). V was trimmed by 0 bases and J by 1 base, leaving 12 bases between them. Germline assignment: CDR1 MNHEY and CDR2 SVGAGI. The CDR3 extends over 16 amino acids.

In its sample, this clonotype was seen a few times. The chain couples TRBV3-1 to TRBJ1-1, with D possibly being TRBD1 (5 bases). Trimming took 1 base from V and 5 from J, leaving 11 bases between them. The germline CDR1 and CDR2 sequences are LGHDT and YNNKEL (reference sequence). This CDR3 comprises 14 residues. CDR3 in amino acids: CASSQGGARTEAFF. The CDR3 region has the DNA TGTGCCAGCAGCCAAGGGGGCGCGAGGACTGAAGCTTTCTTT.